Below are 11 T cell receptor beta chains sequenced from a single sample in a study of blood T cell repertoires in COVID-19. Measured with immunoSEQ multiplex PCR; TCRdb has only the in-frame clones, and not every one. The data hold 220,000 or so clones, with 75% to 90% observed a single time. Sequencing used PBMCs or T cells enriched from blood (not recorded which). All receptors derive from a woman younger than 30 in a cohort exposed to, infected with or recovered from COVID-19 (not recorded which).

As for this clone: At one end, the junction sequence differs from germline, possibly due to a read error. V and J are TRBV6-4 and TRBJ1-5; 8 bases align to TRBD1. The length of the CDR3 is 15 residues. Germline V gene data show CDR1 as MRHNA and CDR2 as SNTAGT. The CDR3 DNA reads TGTGCCAGCAGTCCTTCAGGACAGGGCAACCAGCCCCAGCATTTT. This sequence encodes CASSPSGQGNQPQHF.

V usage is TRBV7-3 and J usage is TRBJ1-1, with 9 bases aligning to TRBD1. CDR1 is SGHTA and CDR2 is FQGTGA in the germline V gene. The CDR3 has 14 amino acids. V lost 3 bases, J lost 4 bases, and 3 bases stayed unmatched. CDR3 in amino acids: CASSLGQGSTEAFF. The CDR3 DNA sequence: TGTGCCAGCAGCTTGGGACAGGGAAGCACTGAAGCTTTCTTT.

The CDR3 loop is CASSSPSGDEIHTDTQYF. The DNA for the CDR3 is TGTGCCAGCAGCTCCCCATCGGGGGACGAAATACACACAGATACGCAGTATTTT. The V gene is TRBV11-3, the J gene TRBJ2-3; D is perhaps TRBD2 (6 bases). Trimming removed 4 bases at V and 2 bases at J, with 22 bases between. The length of the CDR3 is 18 residues. Germline V gene data show CDR1 as SGHNT and CDR2 as YENEEA.

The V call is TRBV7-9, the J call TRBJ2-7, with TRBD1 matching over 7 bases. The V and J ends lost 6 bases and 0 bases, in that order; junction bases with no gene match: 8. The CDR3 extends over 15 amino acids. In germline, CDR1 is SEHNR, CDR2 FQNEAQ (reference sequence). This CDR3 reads CASSAQGILSYEQYF. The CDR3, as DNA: TGTGCCAGCAGTGCACAGGGGATCCTCTCCTACGAGCAGTACTTC.

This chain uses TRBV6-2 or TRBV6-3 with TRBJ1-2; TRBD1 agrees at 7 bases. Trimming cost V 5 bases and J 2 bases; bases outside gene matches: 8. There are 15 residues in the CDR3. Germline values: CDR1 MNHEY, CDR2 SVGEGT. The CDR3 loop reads CASSRDSIWNYGYTF. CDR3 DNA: TGTGCCAGCAGTAGGGACAGTATCTGGAACTATGGCTACACCTTC.

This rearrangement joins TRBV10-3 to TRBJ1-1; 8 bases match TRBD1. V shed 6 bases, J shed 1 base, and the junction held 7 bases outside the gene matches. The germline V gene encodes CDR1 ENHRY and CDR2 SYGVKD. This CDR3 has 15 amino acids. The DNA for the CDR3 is TGTGCCATCAGGACTTATGACAGGGGGAACACTGAAGCTTTCTTT. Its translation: CAIRTYDRGNTEAFF.

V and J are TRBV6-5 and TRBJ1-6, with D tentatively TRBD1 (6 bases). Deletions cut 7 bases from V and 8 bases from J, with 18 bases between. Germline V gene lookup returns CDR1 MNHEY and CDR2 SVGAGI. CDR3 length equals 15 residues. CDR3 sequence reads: CASTHWQGGDSPLHF. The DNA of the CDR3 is TGTGCCAGCACCCACTGGCAAGGGGGGGATTCACCCCTCCACTTT.

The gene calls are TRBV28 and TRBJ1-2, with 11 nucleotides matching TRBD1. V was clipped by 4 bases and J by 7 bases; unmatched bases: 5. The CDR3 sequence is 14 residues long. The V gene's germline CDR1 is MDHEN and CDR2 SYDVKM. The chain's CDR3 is CASSSGQGDRGYTF. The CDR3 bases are TGTGCCAGCAGTTCGGGACAGGGGGACCGTGGCTACACCTTC.

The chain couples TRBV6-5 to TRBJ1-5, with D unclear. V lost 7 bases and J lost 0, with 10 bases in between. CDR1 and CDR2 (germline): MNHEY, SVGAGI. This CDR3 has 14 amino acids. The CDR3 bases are TGTGCCAGCACTTCGAGGGCTAGCAATCAGCCCCAGCATTTT. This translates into CASTSRASNQPQHF.

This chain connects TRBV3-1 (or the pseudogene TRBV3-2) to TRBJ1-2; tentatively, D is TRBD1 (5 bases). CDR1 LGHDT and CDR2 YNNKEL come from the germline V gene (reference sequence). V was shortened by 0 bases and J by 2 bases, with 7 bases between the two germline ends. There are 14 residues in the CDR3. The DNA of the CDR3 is TGTGCCAGCAGCCAAGAAACAGGCAACTATGGCTACACCTTC. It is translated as CASSQETGNYGYTF.

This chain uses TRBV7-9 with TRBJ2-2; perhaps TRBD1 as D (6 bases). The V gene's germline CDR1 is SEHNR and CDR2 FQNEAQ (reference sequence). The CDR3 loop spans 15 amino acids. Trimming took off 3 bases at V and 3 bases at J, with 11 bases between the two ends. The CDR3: CASSFQQGDTGELFF. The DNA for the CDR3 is TGTGCCAGCAGCTTTCAACAGGGAGACACCGGGGAGCTGTTTTTT.